What follows are 11 T cell receptor beta chains derived from one specimen sequenced in a study of Ad26.COV2.S vaccination and SARS-CoV-2 variants. TCRdb keeps only in-frame clones here, not all; method: immunoSEQ multiplex PCR. The sample contains approximately 97,000 clones, around 81% of which appear only once. The material was peripheral blood, obtained after recovery from COVID-19. The receptors were gathered from a human donor who had recovered from COVID-19.

This clone was found once. This chain uses TRBV5-4 with TRBJ2-1; TRBD1 might be the D (6 bases). Per germline, CDR1 SGHNT and CDR2 YYREEE (reference sequence). V gave up 4 bases and J gave up 7 bases, with 18 bases separating them. The CDR3 is made up of 15 amino acids. In nucleotides, the CDR3 is TGTGCCAGCAGCACACACCTGACAGGTATGAATGAGCAGTTCTTC. It specifies CASSTHLTGMNEQFF.

The chain links TRBV4-1 to TRBJ2-7; 8 bases agree with TRBD1. V lost 8 bases to trimming and J lost 0 bases; unmatched junction nucleotides: 9. Germline CDR1 and CDR2: MGHRA and YSYEKL. CDR3 length: 15 amino acids. For the CDR3, the DNA is TGCGCCAGCTCGTATCGGGACAGGAGCTCCTACGAGCAGTACTTC. Its protein product is CASSYRDRSSYEQYF.

The gene calls are TRBV28 and TRBJ1-1; D not certain. The V gene lost 6 bases and the J gene lost 2 bases, with 4 bases spanning the gap. CDR1 is MDHEN and CDR2 is SYDVKM in the germline V gene. This CDR3 region has 11 residues. The CDR3 DNA reads TGTGCCAGCAGATTTAACACTGAAGCTTTCTTT. Its translation is CASRFNTEAFF.

V usage is TRBV27 and J usage is TRBJ1-1; perhaps TRBD1 as D (5 bases). Germline V gene sequence: CDR1 MNHEY, CDR2 SMNVEV (reference sequence). Trimming took 6 bases from V and 1 from J, leaving 9 bases between them. The CDR3 consists of 13 residues. The chain's CDR3 is CASSLRENTEAFF. The CDR3 nucleotides read TGTGCCAGCAGCCTCAGGGAGAACACTGAAGCTTTCTTT.

This clone was seen just once. The V gene is TRBV5-4, the J gene TRBJ1-1; 7 nucleotides match TRBD1. The CDR3 contains 13 residues. V was pared by 4 bases and J by 0 bases, with 0 bases of the junction left unmatched. In germline, CDR1 is SGHNT, CDR2 YYREEE (reference sequence). The CDR3 loop reads CASSGTVNTEAFF. CDR3 DNA: TGTGCCAGCAGCGGGACAGTGAACACTGAAGCTTTCTTT.

The V gene is TRBV5-1, the J gene TRBJ2-1; 8 bases align to TRBD1. Germline V CDR1 and CDR2: SGHRS, YFSETQ. CDR3 size: 16 residues. V dropped 0 bases and J dropped 5; count of bases not matched to a gene: 7. CDR3 DNA: TGCGCCAGCAGCTTGGCCCCGGGACAGGTTGACAATGAGCAGTTCTTC. The encoded protein is CASSLAPGQVDNEQFF. The full variable domain, in which reference TRBV5-1 and TRBJ2-1 provide the parts outside the CDR3, is KAGVTQTPRYLIKTRGQQVTLSCSPISGHRSVSWYQQTPGQGLQFLFEYFSETQRNKGNFPGRFSGRQFSNSRSEMNVSTLELGDSALYLCASSLAPGQVDNEQFFGPGTRLTVL.

The J gene is TRBJ1-5, the V gene TRBV5-1, with TRBD1 identical over 7 bases. V shed 4 bases, J shed 5 bases, and the junction held 6 bases outside the gene matches. CDR3 length: 14 residues. CDR1 is SGHRS, CDR2 YFSETQ, per germline. The CDR3 bases are TGCGCCAGCAGCCCAGGGACAGACGATCAGCCCCAGCATTTT. This codes for CASSPGTDDQPQHF.

This clone was recorded a few times. V usage is TRBV11-2 and J usage is TRBJ1-1; D call uncertain. This CDR3 has 13 residues. Germline CDR1 SGHAT, CDR2 FQNNGV. With 5 bases removed from V and 1 base from J, the gap between germline ends came to 8 bases. The CDR3 coding sequence is TGTGCCAGCAGCCCGGACCAGAACACTGAAGCTTTCTTT. This codes for CASSPDQNTEAFF. Full variable domain (missing parts from reference TRBV11-2 and TRBJ1-1): EAGVAQSPRYKIIEKRQSVAFWCNPISGHATLYWYQQILGQGPKLLIQFQNNGVVDDSQLPKDRFSAERLKGVDSTLKIQPAKLEDSAVYLCASSPDQNTEAFFGQGTRLTVV.

This clone has just a few counts. The chain employs TRBV6-4 and TRBJ1-6; D is unclear. CDR1 is MRHNA and CDR2 is SNTAGT in the germline V gene. Trimming took off 3 bases at V and 9 bases at J, with 12 bases between the two ends. This CDR3 region has 14 residues. CDR3 protein: CASSESREASPLHF. CDR3 coding DNA: TGTGCCAGCAGTGAATCTAGGGAGGCTTCACCCCTCCACTTT.

This clone was observed many times. The CDR3 nucleotides read TGTGCCAGCAGCTTTAAGGAACGCGAGCAGTACTTC. It codes for CASSFKEREQYF. The V and J genes are TRBV7-2 and TRBJ2-7; D not resolved. This CDR3 comprises 12 residues. Germline lookup yields CDR1 SGHTA and CDR2 FQGNSA. V was clipped by 3 bases and J by 6 bases, with 9 bases between them.

This chain connects TRBV5-1 to TRBJ2-1; 9 bases match TRBD1. Per germline, CDR1 SGHRS and CDR2 YFSETQ. The CDR3 has 14 amino acids. The trim removed 2 bases at V and 6 bases at J, leaving 3 bases unmatched. The CDR3 sequence is CASSLQTGGNEQFF. The CDR3 DNA is TGCGCCAGCAGCTTACAGACAGGGGGCAATGAGCAGTTCTTC. Full variable domain (outside the CDR3, taken from reference TRBV5-1 and TRBJ2-1): KAGVTQTPRYLIKTRGQQVTLSCSPISGHRSVSWYQQTPGQGLQFLFEYFSETQRNKGNFPGRFSGRQFSNSRSEMNVSTLELGDSALYLCASSLQTGGNEQFFGPGTRLTVL.